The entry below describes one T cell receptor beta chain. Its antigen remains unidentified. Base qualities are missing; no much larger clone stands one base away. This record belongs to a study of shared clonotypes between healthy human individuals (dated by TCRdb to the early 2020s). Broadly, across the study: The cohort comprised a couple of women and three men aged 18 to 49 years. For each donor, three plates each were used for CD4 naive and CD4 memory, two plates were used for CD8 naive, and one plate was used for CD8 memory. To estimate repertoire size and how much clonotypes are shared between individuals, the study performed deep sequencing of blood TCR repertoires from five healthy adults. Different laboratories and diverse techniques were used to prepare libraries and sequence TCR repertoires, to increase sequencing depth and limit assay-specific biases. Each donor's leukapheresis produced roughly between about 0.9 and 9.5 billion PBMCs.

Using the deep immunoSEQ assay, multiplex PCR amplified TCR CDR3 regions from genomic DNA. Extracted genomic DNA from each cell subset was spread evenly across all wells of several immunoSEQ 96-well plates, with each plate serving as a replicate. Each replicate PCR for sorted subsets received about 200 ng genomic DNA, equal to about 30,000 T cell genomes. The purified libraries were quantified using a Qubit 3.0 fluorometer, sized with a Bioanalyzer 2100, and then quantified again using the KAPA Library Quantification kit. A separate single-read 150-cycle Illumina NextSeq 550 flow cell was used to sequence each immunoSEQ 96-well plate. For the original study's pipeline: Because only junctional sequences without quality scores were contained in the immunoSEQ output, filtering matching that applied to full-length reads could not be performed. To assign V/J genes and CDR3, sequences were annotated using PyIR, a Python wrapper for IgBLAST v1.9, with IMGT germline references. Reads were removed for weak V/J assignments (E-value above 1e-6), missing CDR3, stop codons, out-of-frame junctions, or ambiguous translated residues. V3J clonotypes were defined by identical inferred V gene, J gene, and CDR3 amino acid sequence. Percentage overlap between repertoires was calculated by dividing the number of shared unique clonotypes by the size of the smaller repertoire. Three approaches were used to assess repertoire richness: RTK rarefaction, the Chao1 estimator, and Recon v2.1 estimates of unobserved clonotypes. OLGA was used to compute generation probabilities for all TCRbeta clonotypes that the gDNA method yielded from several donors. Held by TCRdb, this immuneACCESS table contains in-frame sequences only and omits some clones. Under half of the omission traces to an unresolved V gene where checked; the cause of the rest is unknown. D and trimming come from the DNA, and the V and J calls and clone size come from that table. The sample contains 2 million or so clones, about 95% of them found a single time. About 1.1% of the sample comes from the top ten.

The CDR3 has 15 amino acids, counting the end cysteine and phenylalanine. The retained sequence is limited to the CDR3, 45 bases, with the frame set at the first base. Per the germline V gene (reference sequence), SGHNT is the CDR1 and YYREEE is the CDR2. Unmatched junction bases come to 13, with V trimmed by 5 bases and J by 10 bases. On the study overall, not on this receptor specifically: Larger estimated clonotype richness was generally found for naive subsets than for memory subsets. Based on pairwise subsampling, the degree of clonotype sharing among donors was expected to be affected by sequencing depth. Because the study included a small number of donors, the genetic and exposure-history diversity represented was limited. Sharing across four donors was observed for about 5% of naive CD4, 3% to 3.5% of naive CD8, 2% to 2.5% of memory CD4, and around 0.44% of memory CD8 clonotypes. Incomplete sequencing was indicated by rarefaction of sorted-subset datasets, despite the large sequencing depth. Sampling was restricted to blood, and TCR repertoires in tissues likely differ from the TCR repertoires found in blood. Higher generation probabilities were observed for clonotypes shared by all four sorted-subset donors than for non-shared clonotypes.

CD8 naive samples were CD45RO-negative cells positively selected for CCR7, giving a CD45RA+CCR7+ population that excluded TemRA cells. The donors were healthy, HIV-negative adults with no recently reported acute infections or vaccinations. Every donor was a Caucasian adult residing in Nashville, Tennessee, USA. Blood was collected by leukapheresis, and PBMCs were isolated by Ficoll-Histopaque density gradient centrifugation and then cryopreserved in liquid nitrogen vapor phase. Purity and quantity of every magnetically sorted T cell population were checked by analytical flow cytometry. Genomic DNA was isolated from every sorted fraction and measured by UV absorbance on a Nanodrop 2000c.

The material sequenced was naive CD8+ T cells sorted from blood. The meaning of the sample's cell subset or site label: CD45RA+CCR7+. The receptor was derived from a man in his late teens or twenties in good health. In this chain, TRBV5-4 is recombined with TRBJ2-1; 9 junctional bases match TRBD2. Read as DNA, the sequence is TGTGCCAGCAGTTGGAGGCGGGAGGGCCTCAACGAGCAGTTCTTC. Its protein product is CASSWRREGLNEQFF. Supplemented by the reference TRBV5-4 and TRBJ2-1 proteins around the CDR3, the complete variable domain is ETGVTQSPTHLIKTRGQQVTLRCSSQSGHNTVSWYQQALGQGPQFIFQYYREEENGRGNFPPRFSGLQFPNYSSELNVNALELDDSALYLCASSWRREGLNEQFFGPGTRLTVL.